The rows below give T cell receptor beta chains drawn from one sample of a study of cytomegalovirus exposure and HLA in healthy donors. Measured with immunoSEQ multiplex PCR; TCRdb has only the in-frame clones, and not every one. Of some 98,000 clones in the sample, around 68% were seen once. The sample was PBMCs. These receptors originate from a man aged 45-65 years in good health and CMV-seronegative. Each CDR3 is given with its conserved first and last residue. A D gene is named only where the DNA matches it firmly. Size values are once, few and many counts, or a class for expanded clones, and some rows have none.

j_call,d_call,clone_size,v_call,cdr3_nt,cdr3_aa
TRBJ1-2,-,-,TRBV7-2,TGTGCCAGCAGCTTAGGAGGGCGGTTGACCTATGGCTACACCTTC,CASSLGGRLTYGYTF
TRBJ1-4,TRBD1,once,TRBV29-1,TGCAGCGTTGGCGGAGGGACAGGGGATGAAAAACTGTTTTTT,CSVGGGTGDEKLFF
TRBJ1-1,TRBD1,-,TRBV19,TGTGCCAGCCTAACAGGGGCAGGGCTACCCCATGGGAACACTGAAGCTTTCTTT,CASLTGAGLPHGNTEAFF
TRBJ2-1,TRBD2,-,TRBV7-6,TGTGCCAGCAGCTTAGTGACTAGCGGGAGGCTCTGGGAGCAGTTCTTC,CASSLVTSGRLWEQFF
TRBJ2-5,TRBD1,-,TRBV11-2,TGTGCCAGCAGCTGGGACAGCCAAGAGACCCAGTACTTC,CASSWDSQETQYF
TRBJ2-7,TRBD2,-,TRBV28,TGTGCCAGCAGGGGAGGGGCGAACTACGAGCAGTACTTC,CASRGGANYEQYF
TRBJ1-6,-,-,TRBV2,TGTGCCAGCAAGCGGGTCCCCTCCTCCTATAATTCACCCCTCCACTTT,CASKRVPSSYNSPLHF
TRBJ2-4,-,-,TRBV11-2,TGTGCCAGCAGCTCCAGATTAGCCAAAAACATTCAGTACTTC,CASSSRLAKNIQYF
TRBJ2-3,TRBD2,-,TRBV10-2,TGCGCCAGCAGTGACGCGGGGGAGAGCACAGATACGCAGTATTTT,CASSDAGESTDTQYF
TRBJ2-7,TRBD1,-,TRBV7-9,TGTGCCAGCAGCTTGGGACCCGGGACAGGGGGTTACGAGCAGTACTTC,CASSLGPGTGGYEQYF
TRBJ2-1,TRBD2,-,TRBV2,TGTGCCAGCAGCCTCCAGCGGGGGGCGGGTAATGAGCAGTTCTTC,CASSLQRGAGNEQFF
TRBJ2-7,TRBD2,few,TRBV6-5,TGTGCCAGCAGGCGGGGACTAGGAGGATACGAGCAGTACTTC,CASRRGLGGYEQYF
TRBJ2-7,TRBD1,-,TRBV6-6,TGTGCCACCCTACCCCCAAACAGGGGGCGCGAGCAGTACTTC,CATLPPNRGREQYF
TRBJ2-7,TRBD2,-,TRBV5-4,TGTGCCAGCAGCTTATCCCGCGGGGGTTACGAGCAGTACTTC,CASSLSRGGYEQYF
TRBJ1-4,TRBD1,few,TRBV10-3,TGTGCCACGGGACAGGGTGCGACTAATGAAAAACTGTTTTTT,CATGQGATNEKLFF
TRBJ1-2,-,-,TRBV7-2,TGTGCCAGCAGCATCGGGGGGTATGGCTACACCTTC,CASSIGGYGYTF
TRBJ2-5,TRBD1,-,TRBV14,TGTGCCAGCAGCCCCCGACAGGGTCTGGAGACCCAGTACTTC,CASSPRQGLETQYF
TRBJ2-4,-,-,TRBV2,TGTGCCAGCAGCGGGAGTGGGTTAGGAAACATTCAGTACTTC,CASSGSGLGNIQYF
TRBJ1-1,TRBD1,-,TRBV4-2,TGTGCCAGCAGCCAAGAACGGGACAGGGACAGGGGGCGTCGTACTGAAGCTTTCTTT,CASSQERDRDRGRRTEAFF
TRBJ2-2,-,once,TRBV21-1,TGTGCCAGGTCTACGGGACAGGCGAACACCGGGGAGCTGTTTTTT,CARSTGQANTGELFF
TRBJ2-2,-,few,TRBV10-1,TGCGCCAGCAGCCCATACAGCCAAGCCGGGGAGCTGTTTTTT,CASSPYSQAGELFF
TRBJ2-3,TRBD2,-,TRBV7-9,TGTGCCAGCAGCCCCCAAAGTGGGGGGGAAGGGTGGGATACGCAGTATTTT,CASSPQSGGEGWDTQYF
TRBJ1-2,TRBD1,-,TRBV6-1,TGTGCCGGCACTACAGGGGTTTATGGCTACACCTTC,CAGTTGVYGYTF
TRBJ2-2,TRBD2,few,TRBV5-4,TGTGCCAGCAGCTTGGCGGGGGGGAGAACCGGGGAGCTGTTTTTT,CASSLAGGRTGELFF
TRBJ1-4,-,-,TRBV19,TGTGCCAGTACTGACCGAGACTATGAAAAACTGTTTTTT,CASTDRDYEKLFF
TRBJ1-4,-,-,TRBV6-5,TGTGCCAGCAGCCCGGGACAAGTTAATGAAAAACTGTTTTTT,CASSPGQVNEKLFF
TRBJ2-3,TRBD2,once,TRBV25-1,TGTGCCAGTCGATCGGGACTAAGCACCCTTACGCAGTATTTT,CASRSGLSTLTQYF
TRBJ1-2,TRBD1,-,TRBV18,TGTGCCAGCTCACTTACAGGGGAAAACTATGGCTACACCTTC,CASSLTGENYGYTF
TRBJ1-4,TRBD1,few,TRBV11-2,TGTGCCAGCAGCCCAAGACAGGGAGATAATGAAAAACTGTTTTTT,CASSPRQGDNEKLFF
TRBJ1-3,TRBD1,-,TRBV19,TGTGCCAGTAATACGGGGACAGCTTGGCTCACCTCTGGAAACACCATATATTTT,CASNTGTAWLTSGNTIYF
TRBJ1-2,-,few,TRBV27,TGTGCCAGCAGTTTAGAGGCTCAAGCTAACTATGGCTACACCTTC,CASSLEAQANYGYTF
TRBJ2-5,-,-,TRBV27,TGTGCCGGCAGGCGTGGACAGTACCAAGAGACCCAGTACTTC,CAGRRGQYQETQYF
TRBJ2-3,-,-,TRBV5-1,TGCGCCAGCAGCTTGACACCCCCAGGAGATACGCAGTATTTT,CASSLTPPGDTQYF
TRBJ2-2,-,-,TRBV2,TGTGCCAGTGGAACGGGACTGAACACCGGGGAGCTGTTTTTT,CASGTGLNTGELFF
TRBJ2-7,TRBD1,-,TRBV18,TGTGCCAGCTCACCCGGGACAGGGGGCTCCGAGCAGTACTTC,CASSPGTGGSEQYF
TRBJ2-7,-,-,TRBV27,TGTGCCAGCAGTTTTGGACAGTTCGGCTACGAGCAGTACTTC,CASSFGQFGYEQYF
TRBJ2-3,-,-,TRBV14,TGTGCCAGCAGCCAATGGGGCAGCCTGAATACGCAGTATTTT,CASSQWGSLNTQYF
TRBJ1-6,-,few,TRBV28,TGTGCCAGCAGTTTAGGAGGAGGGGTCGGTCGTTCACCCCTCCACTTT,CASSLGGGVGRSPLHF
TRBJ2-7,-,-,TRBV6-5,TGTGCCAGCAGTCCGACAGGCTACGAGCAGTACTTC,CASSPTGYEQYF
TRBJ2-5,-,few,TRBV5-4,TGTGCCAGCAGCGCGACTAGTGGCACAGGGGAAGAGACCCAGTACTTC,CASSATSGTGEETQYF
TRBJ2-1,-,-,TRBV7-2,TGTGCCAGCAGCCGTACCGCGGGTTCCTCCTACAATGAGCAGTTCTTC,CASSRTAGSSYNEQFF
TRBJ2-7,-,-,TRBV5-6,TGTGCCAGCAGCTTCGGACTCGAAGCCTACGAGCAGTACTTC,CASSFGLEAYEQYF
TRBJ2-2,TRBD2,-,TRBV5-1,TGCGCCAGCAGCTCGGGGGGGTCCACCGGGGAGCTGTTTTTT,CASSSGGSTGELFF